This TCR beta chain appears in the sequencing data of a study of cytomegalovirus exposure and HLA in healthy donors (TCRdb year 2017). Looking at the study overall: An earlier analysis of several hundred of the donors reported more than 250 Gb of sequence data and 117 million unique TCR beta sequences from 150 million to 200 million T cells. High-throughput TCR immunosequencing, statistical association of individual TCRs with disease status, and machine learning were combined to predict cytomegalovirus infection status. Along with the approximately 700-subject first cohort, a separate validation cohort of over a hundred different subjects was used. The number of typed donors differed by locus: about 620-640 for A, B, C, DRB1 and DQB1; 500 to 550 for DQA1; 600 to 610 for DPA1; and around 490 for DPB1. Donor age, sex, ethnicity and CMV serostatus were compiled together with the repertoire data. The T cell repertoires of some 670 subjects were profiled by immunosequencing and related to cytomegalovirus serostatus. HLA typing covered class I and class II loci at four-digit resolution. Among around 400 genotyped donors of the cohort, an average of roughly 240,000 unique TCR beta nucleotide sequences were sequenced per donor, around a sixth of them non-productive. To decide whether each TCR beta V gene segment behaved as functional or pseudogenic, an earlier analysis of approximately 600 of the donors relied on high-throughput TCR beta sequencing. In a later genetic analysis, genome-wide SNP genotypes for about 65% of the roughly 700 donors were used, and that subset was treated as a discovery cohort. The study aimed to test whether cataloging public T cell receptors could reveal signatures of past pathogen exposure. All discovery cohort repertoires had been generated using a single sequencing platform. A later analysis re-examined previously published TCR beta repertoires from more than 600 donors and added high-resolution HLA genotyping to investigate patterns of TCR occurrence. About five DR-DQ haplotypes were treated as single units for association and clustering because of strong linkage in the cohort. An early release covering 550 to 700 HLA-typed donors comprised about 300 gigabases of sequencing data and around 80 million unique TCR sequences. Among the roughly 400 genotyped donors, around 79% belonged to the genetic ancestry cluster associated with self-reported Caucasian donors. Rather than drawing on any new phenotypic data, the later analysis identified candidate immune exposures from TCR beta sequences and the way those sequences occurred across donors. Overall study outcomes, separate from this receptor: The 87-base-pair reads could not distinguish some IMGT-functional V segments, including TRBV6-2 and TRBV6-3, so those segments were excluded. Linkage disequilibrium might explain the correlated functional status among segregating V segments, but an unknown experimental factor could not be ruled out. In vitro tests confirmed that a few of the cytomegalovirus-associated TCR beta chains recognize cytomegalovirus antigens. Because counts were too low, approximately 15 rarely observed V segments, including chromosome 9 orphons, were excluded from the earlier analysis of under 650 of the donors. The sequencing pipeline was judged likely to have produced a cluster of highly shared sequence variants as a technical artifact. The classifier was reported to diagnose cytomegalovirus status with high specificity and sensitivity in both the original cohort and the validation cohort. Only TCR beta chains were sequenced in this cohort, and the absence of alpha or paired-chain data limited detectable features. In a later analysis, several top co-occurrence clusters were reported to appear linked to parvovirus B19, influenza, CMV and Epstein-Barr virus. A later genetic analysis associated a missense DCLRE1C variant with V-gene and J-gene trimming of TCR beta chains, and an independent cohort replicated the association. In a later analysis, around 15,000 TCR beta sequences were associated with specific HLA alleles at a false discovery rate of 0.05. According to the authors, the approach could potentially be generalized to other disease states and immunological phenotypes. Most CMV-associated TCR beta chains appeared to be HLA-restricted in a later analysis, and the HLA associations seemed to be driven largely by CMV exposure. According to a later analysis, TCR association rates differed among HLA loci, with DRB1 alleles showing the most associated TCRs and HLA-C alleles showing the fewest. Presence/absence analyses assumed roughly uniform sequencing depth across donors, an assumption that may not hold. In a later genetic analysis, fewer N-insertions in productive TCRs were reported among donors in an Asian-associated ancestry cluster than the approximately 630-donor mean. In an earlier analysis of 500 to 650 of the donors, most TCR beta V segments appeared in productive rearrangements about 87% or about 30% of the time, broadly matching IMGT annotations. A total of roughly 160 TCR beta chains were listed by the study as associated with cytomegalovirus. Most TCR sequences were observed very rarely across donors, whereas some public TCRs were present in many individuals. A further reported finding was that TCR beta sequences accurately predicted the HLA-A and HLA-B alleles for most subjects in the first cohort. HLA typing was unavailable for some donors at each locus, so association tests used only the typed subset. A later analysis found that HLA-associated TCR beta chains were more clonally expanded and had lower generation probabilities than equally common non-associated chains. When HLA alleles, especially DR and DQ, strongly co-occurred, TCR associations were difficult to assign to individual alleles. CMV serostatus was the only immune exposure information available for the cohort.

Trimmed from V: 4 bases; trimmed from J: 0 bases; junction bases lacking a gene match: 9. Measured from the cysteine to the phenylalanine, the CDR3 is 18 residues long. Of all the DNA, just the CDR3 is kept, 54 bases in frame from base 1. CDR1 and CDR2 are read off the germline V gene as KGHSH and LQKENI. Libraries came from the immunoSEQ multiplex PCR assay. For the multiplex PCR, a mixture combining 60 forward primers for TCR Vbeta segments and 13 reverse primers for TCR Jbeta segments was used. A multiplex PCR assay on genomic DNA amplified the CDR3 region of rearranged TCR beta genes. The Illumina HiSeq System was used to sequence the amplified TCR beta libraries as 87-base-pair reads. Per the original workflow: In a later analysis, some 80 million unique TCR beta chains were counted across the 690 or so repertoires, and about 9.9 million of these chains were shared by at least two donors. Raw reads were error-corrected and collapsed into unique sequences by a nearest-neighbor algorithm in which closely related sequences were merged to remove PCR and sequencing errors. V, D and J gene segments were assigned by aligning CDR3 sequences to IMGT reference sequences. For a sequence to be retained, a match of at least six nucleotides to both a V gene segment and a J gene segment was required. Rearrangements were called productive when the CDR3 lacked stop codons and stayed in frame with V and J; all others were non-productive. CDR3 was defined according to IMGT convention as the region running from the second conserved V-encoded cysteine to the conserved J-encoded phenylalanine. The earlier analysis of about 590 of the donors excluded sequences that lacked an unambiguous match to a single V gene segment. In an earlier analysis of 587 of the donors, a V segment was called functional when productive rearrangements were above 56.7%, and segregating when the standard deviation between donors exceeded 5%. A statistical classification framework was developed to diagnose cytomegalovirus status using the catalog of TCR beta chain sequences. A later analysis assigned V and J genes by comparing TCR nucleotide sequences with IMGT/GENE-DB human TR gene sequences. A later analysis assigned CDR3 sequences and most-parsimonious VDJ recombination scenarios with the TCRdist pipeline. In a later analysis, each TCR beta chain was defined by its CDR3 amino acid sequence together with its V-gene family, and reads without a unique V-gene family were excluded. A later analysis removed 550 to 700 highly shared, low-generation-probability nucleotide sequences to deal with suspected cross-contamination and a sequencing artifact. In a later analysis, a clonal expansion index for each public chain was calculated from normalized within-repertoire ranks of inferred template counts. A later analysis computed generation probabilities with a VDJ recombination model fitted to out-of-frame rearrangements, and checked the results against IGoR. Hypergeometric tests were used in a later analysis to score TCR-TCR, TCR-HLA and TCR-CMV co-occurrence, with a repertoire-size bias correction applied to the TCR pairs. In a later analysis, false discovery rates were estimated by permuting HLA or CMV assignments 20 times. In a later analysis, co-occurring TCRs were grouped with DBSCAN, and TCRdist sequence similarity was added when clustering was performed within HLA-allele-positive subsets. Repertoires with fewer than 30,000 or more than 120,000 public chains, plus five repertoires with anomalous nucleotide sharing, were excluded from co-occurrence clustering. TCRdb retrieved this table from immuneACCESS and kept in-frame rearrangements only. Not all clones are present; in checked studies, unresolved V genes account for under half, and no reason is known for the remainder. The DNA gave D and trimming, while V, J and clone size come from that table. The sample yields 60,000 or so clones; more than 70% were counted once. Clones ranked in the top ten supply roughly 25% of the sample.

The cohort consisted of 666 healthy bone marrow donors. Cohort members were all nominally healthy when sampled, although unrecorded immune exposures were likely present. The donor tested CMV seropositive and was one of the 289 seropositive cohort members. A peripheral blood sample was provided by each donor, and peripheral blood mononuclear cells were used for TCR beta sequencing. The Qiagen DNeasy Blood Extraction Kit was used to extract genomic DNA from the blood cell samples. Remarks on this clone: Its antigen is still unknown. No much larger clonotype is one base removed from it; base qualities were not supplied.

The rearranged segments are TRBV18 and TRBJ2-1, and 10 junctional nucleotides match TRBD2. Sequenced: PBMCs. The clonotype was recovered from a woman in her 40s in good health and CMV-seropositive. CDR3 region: CASSRGLAATLSYNEQFF. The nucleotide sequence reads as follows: TGTGCCAGCTCACGAGGACTAGCGGCTACTCTCTCCTACAATGAGCAGTTCTTC.